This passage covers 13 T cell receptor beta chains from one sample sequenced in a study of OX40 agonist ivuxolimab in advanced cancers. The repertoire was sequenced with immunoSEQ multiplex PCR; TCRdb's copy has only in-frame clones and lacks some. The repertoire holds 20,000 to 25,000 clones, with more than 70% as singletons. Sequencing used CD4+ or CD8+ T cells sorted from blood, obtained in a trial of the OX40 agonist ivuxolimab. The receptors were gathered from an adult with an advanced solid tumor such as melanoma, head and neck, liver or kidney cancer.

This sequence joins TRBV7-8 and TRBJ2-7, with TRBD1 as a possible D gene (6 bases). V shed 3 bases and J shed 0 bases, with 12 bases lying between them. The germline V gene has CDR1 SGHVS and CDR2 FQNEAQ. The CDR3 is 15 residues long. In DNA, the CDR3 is TGTGCCAGCAGCTTCACCAGGGACAACTCCTACGAGCAGTACTTC. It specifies CASSFTRDNSYEQYF.

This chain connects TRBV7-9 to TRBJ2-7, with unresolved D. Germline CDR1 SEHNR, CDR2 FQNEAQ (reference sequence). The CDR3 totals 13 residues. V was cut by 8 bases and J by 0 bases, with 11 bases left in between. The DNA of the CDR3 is TGTGCCAGCTCCCCTAAGAGCTCCTACGAGCAGTACTTC. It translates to CASSPKSSYEQYF.

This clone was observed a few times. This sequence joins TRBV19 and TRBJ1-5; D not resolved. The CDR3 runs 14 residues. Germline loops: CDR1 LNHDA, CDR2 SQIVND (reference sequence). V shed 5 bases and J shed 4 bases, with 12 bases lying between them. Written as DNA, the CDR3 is TGTGCCAGTAGTCCGGGAGGGAATAATCAGCCCCAGCATTTT. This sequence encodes CASSPGGNNQPQHF.

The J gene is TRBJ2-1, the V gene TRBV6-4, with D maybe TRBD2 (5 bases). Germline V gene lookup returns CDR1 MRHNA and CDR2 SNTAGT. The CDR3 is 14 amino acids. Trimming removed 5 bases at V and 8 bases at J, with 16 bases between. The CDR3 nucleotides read TGTGCCAGCAGTATCCACGGGAAGGCCCATGAGCAGTTCTTC. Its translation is CASSIHGKAHEQFF.

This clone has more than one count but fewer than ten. As DNA, the CDR3 is TGTGCCAGCAGTGAACACCCTGGGGAGACCCAGTACTTC. This codes for CASSEHPGETQYF. The rearrangement links TRBV2 to TRBJ2-5; unclear D gene. From germline, CDR1 is SNHLY and CDR2 FYNNEI. This CDR3 has 13 residues. Between the trimmed V and J ends, which lost 2 bases and 5 bases, there was a span of 9 bases.

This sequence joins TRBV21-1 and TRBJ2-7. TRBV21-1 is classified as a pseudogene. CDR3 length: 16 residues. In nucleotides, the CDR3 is TGTGCCAGCAGCCACCACCCCCAAGTCCCCCCCTACGAGCAGTACTTC. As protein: CASSHHPQVPPYEQYF.

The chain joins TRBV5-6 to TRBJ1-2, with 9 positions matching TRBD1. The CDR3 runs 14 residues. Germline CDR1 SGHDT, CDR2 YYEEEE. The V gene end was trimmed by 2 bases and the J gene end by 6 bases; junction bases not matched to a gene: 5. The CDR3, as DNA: TGTGCCAGCAGCTTCCGGACAGGGGTTAATGGCTACACCTTC. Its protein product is CASSFRTGVNGYTF.

This chain's CDR3 is CASSPGGGNSPLHF. The CDR3 region has the DNA TGTGCCAGTAGTCCAGGAGGGGGTAATTCACCCCTCCACTTT. The chain links TRBV19 to TRBJ1-6; tentatively, D is TRBD1 (6 bases). Germline assignment: CDR1 LNHDA and CDR2 SQIVND (reference sequence). The CDR3 has 14 amino acids. V dropped 5 bases and J dropped 6 bases, with 11 bases sitting between them.

CDR3 nucleotide sequence: TGTGCCACCAGCAGAGCTCAATTCTCCACAGATACGCAGTATTTT. As protein: CATSRAQFSTDTQYF. The J gene is TRBJ2-3, the V gene TRBV15; no firm D call. Germline values: CDR1 LNHNV, CDR2 YYDKDF (reference sequence). The CDR3 totals 15 residues. Deletions cut 1 base from V and 2 bases from J, with 10 bases between. The full variable domain, completed using reference TRBV15 and TRBJ2-3, is DAMVIQNPRYQVTQFGKPVTLSCSQTLNHNVMYWYQQKSSQAPKLLFHYYDKDFNNEADTPDNFQSRRPNTSFCFLDIRSPGLGDTAMYLCATSRAQFSTDTQYFGPGTRLTVL.

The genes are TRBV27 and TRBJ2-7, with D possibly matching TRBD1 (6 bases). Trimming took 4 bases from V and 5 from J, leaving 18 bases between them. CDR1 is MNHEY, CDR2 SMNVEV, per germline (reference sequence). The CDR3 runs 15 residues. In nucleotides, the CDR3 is TGTGCCAGCAGTTCCGGGCTTTCCAGGGGAAACGAGCAGTACTTC. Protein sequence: CASSSGLSRGNEQYF.

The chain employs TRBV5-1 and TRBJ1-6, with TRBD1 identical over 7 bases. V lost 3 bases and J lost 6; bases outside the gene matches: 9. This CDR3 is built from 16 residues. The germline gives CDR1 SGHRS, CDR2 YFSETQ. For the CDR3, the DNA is TGCGCCAGCAGCTACCGCCTCCGGGACAGTAATTCACCCCTCCACTTT. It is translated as CASSYRLRDSNSPLHF.

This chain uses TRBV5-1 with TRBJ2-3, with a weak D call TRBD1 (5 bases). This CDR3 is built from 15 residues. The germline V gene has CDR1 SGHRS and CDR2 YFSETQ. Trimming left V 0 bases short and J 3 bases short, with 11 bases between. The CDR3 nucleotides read TGCGCCAGCAGCTTGGGACAGATGATAACAGATACGCAGTATTTT. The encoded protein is CASSLGQMITDTQYF.

The CDR3 loop is CASSLRGIGAYNEQFF. CDR3 nucleotide sequence: TGTGCCAGCAGCTTGCGGGGGATAGGCGCCTACAATGAGCAGTTCTTC. The rearrangement links TRBV11-2 to TRBJ2-1, with 7 positions matching TRBD2. The CDR3 covers 16 residues. The germline gives CDR1 SGHAT, CDR2 FQNNGV. Losses at the gene ends were 3 bases for V and 2 bases for J; bases not matched to a gene: 7.